One and the same sample provided the 14 T cell receptor beta chains below, sequenced in a study of cytotoxic CD8 clonotypes in ibrutinib-treated CLL. Produced via immunoSEQ multiplex PCR; TCRdb's table is partial and in-frame only. The profile shows more than 140,000 clones, 70% to 85% of them singletons. Sequencing used PBMCs, obtained after 12 months of ibrutinib treatment. Receptors were obtained from a human donor with chronic lymphocytic leukemia.

The J gene is TRBJ2-3, the V gene TRBV7-3; D unclear. Trimming stripped 5 bases from V and 6 bases from J, with 12 bases between. CDR1 is SGHTA and CDR2 is FQGTGA in the germline V gene. The CDR3 totals 13 residues. The chain's CDR3 is CASSPDSADTQYF. For the CDR3, the DNA is TGTGCCAGCAGCCCCGACTCCGCCGATACGCAGTATTTT.

V gene TRBV12-5 combines with J gene TRBJ2-3, with D perhaps matching TRBD2 (5 bases). The CDR3 contains 14 residues. The V gene lost 6 bases and the J gene lost 3 bases, with 13 bases spanning the gap. Germline lookup yields CDR1 LGHNT and CDR2 FRNRAP. The CDR3 protein is CASGNKTKTDTQYF. DNA of the CDR3: TGTGCTAGTGGAAATAAGACTAAAACAGATACGCAGTATTTT.

The gene calls are TRBV5-6 and TRBJ1-4; D may be TRBD1 (5 bases). CDR3 length: 15 amino acids. V lost 4 bases and J lost 0, with 10 bases in between. Germline V gene data show CDR1 as SGHDT and CDR2 as YYEEEE. CDR3 bases: TGTGCCAGCAGCCCTGGGACCACAACTAATGAAAAACTGTTTTTT. Its translation is CASSPGTTTNEKLFF.

The chain carries TRBV9 and TRBJ2-1, with 11 positions matching TRBD2. The length of the CDR3 is 15 residues. Germline CDR1 reads SGDLS; CDR2 reads YYNGEE. Trimming cost V 0 bases and J 6 bases; bases outside gene matches: 2. This CDR3 is CASSVATSGGNEQFF. The CDR3 DNA reads as TGTGCCAGCAGCGTAGCAACTAGCGGGGGCAATGAGCAGTTCTTC.

The chain carries TRBV7-8 and TRBJ1-5, with D possibly being TRBD1 (5 bases). The length of the CDR3 is 17 residues. V was pared by 5 bases and J by 6 bases, with 23 bases between. The germline V gene encodes CDR1 SGHVS and CDR2 FQNEAQ. The CDR3 DNA sequence: TGTGCCAGCAGCGCCCAGGGCGTGGGGGTAGAAGGTCAGCCCCAGCATTTT. Translating gives CASSAQGVGVEGQPQHF.

The gene calls are TRBV7-2 and TRBJ2-2; TRBD1 agrees at 11 bases. In germline, CDR1 is SGHTA, CDR2 FQGNSA. The trim removed 5 bases at V and 4 bases at J, leaving 6 bases unmatched. The CDR3 is 16 residues long. The CDR3 DNA reads TGTGCCAGCAGCGCAGGACAGGGGGCGAGCACCGGGGAGCTGTTTTTT. It encodes CASSAGQGASTGELFF.

The chain couples TRBV30 to TRBJ1-1, with TRBD1 identical over 10 bases. CDR1 is GTSNPN, CDR2 SVGIG, per germline (reference sequence). Trimming removed 4 bases from V and 4 bases from J; junction bases left unmatched: 9. The CDR3 has 15 residues. This CDR3 reads CAWNGWGDRGTEAFF. In DNA form, the CDR3 reads TGTGCCTGGAATGGATGGGGGGACAGGGGCACTGAAGCTTTCTTT.

V is TRBV6-5 and J is TRBJ2-3, with D possibly being TRBD2 (6 bases). The CDR3 has 15 amino acids. Germline-derived CDR1 and CDR2 are MNHEY and SVGAGI. V was clipped by 6 bases and J by 6 bases, with 19 bases between them. In DNA form, the CDR3 reads TGTGCCAGCAGGCCTGTGTGGGAGGCACCGGATACGCAGTATTTT. Protein sequence: CASRPVWEAPDTQYF.

This chain joins TRBV18 and TRBJ2-5; D is possibly TRBD2 (5 bases). Between the trimmed V and J ends, which lost 3 bases and 5 bases, there was a span of 19 bases. The CDR3 has 16 residues. In germline, CDR1 is KGHSH, CDR2 LQKENI. CDR3 coding DNA: TGTGCCAGCTCACCCCCTTCGTCCCGGGGTGCGGAGACCCAGTACTTC. This translates into CASSPPSSRGAETQYF.

This sequence joins TRBV7-2 and TRBJ1-2, with D possibly being TRBD1 (5 bases). Between the trimmed V and J ends, which lost 4 bases and 3 bases, there was a span of 15 bases. The germline V gene has CDR1 SGHTA and CDR2 FQGNSA. The CDR3 has 15 residues. The chain's CDR3 is CASSWDANRHYGYTF. The CDR3, as DNA: TGTGCCAGCAGCTGGGACGCAAACCGGCACTATGGCTACACCTTC.

The rearrangement joins TRBV7-9 to TRBJ1-2, with 10 bases aligning to TRBD1. CDR1 is SEHNR and CDR2 is FQNEAQ in the germline V gene (reference sequence). This CDR3 region has 17 residues. The ends lost 2 bases at V and 2 bases at J; junction bases unmatched: 8. The CDR3 loop is CASSLRAPGQGNYGYTF. For the CDR3, the DNA is TGTGCCAGCAGCTTAAGGGCGCCGGGACAGGGGAACTATGGCTACACCTTC.

This clone was found a few times. The chain is built from TRBV7-2 and TRBJ2-7; perhaps TRBD2 as D (5 bases). Germline-derived CDR1 and CDR2 are SGHTA and FQGNSA. V lost 5 bases and J lost 0, with 11 bases in between. This CDR3 is built from 14 residues. CDR3 region: CASSPIGGSYEQYF. CDR3 coding DNA: TGTGCCAGCAGCCCTATCGGAGGCTCCTACGAGCAGTACTTC.

CDR3 bases: TGTGCCAGCAGTAGAGCCCGAGATCCTAACTATGGCTACACCTTC. Translated, it gives CASSRARDPNYGYTF. The rearrangement joins TRBV6-1 to TRBJ1-2; D gene ambiguous. Trimming took 5 bases from V and 0 from J, leaving 13 bases between them. Germline CDR1 and CDR2: MNHNS and SASEGT. This CDR3 region has 15 residues.

This chain links TRBV11-2 with TRBJ1-1; D is unresolved. The V gene lost 6 bases and the J gene lost 3 bases, with 11 bases spanning the gap. The V gene's germline CDR1 is SGHAT and CDR2 FQNNGV. The CDR3 is 13 residues long. CDR3 bases: TGTGCCAGCAGAGAAATCGCGGACACTGAAGCTTTCTTT. Its translation: CASREIADTEAFF.